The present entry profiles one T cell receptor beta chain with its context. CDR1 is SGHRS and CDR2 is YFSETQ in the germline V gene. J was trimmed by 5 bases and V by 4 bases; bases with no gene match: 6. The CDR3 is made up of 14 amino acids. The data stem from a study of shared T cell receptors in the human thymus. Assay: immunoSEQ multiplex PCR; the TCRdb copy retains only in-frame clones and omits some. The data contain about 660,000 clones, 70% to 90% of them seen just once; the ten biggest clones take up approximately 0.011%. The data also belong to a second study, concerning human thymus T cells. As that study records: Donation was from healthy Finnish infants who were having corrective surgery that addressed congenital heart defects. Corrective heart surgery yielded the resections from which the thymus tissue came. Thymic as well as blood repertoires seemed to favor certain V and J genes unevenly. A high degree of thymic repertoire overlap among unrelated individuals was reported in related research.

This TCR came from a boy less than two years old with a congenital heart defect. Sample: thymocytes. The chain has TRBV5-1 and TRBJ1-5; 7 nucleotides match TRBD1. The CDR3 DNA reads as TGCGCCAGCAGCCCGGAAGGGGGCCATCAGCCCCAGCATTTT. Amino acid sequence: CASSPEGGHQPQHF.